One and the same sample provided the 2 T cell receptor beta chains below, sequenced in a study of technical replicates of blood from several donors. The assay was immunoSEQ multiplex PCR, and TCRdb's table has in-frame clones only and misses some. The repertoire has 74,000 or so clones, approximately 96% of them found once; the top ten carry approximately 0.32%. What was sequenced was T cells isolated from PBMCs. The source is a human donor in good health.

This clone was recorded only once. This chain uses TRBV7-2 with TRBJ2-4; 7 bases fit TRBD2. CDR3 length: 16 residues. V was pared by 7 bases and J by 6 bases, with 15 bases of the junction left unmatched. Germline V CDR1 and CDR2: SGHTA, FQGNSA. For the CDR3, the DNA is TGTGCCAGCATCCCCGCGGTGGCGGGAGTATCAAACATTCAGTACTTC. Its translation is CASIPAVAGVSNIQYF.

This clone showed up just once. V usage is TRBV2 and J usage is TRBJ1-1; 10 bases match TRBD1. Germline lookup yields CDR1 SNHLY and CDR2 FYNNEI. V gave up 7 bases and J gave up 5 bases; unmatched junction bases: 4. The CDR3 has 13 residues. CDR3 in amino acids: CASIDRGPTEAFF. The CDR3 DNA reads TGTGCCAGCATAGACAGGGGGCCGACTGAAGCTTTCTTT.